This T cell receptor beta chain was identified in a study of T-cell reconstitution after alpha-beta-depleted transplantation in children. The study's findings and limits: In patients about two months after transplant, alpha-beta T cells reportedly arose from several hundred expanded graft clones. Where some patients showed high TCRbeta diversity at day 60, it came from recipient T cells and thymic progenitors that had survived. One year after transplant, T-cell counts and diversity came mostly from newly produced T cells.

About this clonotype: Antigen: not known.

Unique molecular identifiers were used in preparing the TCRbeta library. MiXCR was run by TCRdb on the PCR reads, yielding one entry per CDR3 protein. The sample lists about 980,000 distinct CDR3 sequences; roughly 29% were seen once. V was pared by 3 bases and J by 2 bases, with 8 bases between. There are 14 residues in the CDR3. The V gene is TRBV12-3 or TRBV12-4, the J gene TRBJ1-3; D is unclear. Here the sequenced sample was PBMCs, mostly from graft donor cells, taken 360 days after TCRalphabeta/CD19-depleted stem cell transplant. The clonotype comes from a boy under two years old who had a stem cell transplant for SCID, so the T cells may come from the graft donor. CDR3 amino acids: CASSFGPTGNTIYF. The CDR3 region has the DNA TGTGCCAGCAGTTTCGGGCCGACTGGAAACACCATATATTTT.